These 26 T cell receptor beta chains share one sample of origin, sequenced in a study of T cells in Graves' hyperthyroidism and ophthalmopathy. RNA transcripts served as the template for amplifying TCR beta CDR3 regions. First-round RT-PCR with HTBI primers amplified the TCR CDR3 region. TCRdb processed the multiplex PCR reads anew with MiXCR; each CDR3 protein has one entry. The sample includes roughly 380,000 distinct CDR3 sequences, roughly 14% of them seen just once. Sequencing used blood. These TCRs come from a woman between 55 and 75 years old with Graves' hyperthyroidism.

This clonotype was counted at least ten times. The rearrangement joins TRBV6-2 or TRBV6-3 to TRBJ1-4; no definite D call. Deletions cut 2 bases from V and 0 bases from J, with 1 base between. The germline V gene encodes CDR1 MNHEY and CDR2 SVGEGT. There are 13 residues in the CDR3. CDR3 sequence: CASSYATNEKLFF. The CDR3 DNA is TGTGCCAGCAGTTACGCAACTAATGAAAAACTGTTTTTT.

This clonotype was seen many times. The genes are TRBV5-1 and TRBJ2-1; the match to TRBD2 covers 9 bases. This CDR3 contains 19 residues. Per the germline V gene, CDR1 is SGHRS and CDR2 is YFSETQ. V shed 0 bases, J shed 0 bases, and the junction held 10 bases outside the gene matches. CDR3 loop: CASSLVFASGISSYNEQFF. The CDR3 DNA reads TGCGCCAGCAGCTTGGTGTTTGCTAGCGGGATTAGCTCCTACAATGAGCAGTTCTTC.

Details on this clonotype: This could be a read error, since a much larger clone is one nucleotide away. The chain couples TRBV29-1 to TRBJ2-7; unclear D gene. V lost 0 bases to trimming and J lost 1 base, with 1 base between them. Germline V gene lookup returns CDR1 SQVTM and CDR2 ANQGSEA. The CDR3 is 11 residues long. The CDR3 sequence is CSVEESYEQYF. Written as DNA, the CDR3 is TGCAGCGTTGAAGAGTCCTACGAGCAGTACTTC.

This clonotype came up many times. The chain links TRBV29-1 to TRBJ2-3, with a tentative D call TRBD2 (6 bases). The V and J ends lost 4 bases and 3 bases respectively, with 11 bases between them. This CDR3 spans 13 amino acids. Germline V gene sequence: CDR1 SQVTM, CDR2 ANQGSEA. The CDR3 sequence is CSVAAGRTDTQYF. The DNA for the CDR3 is TGCAGCGTTGCGGCGGGACGGACAGATACGCAGTATTTT.

This clonotype has a count of ten or more. The rearrangement joins TRBV10-1 to TRBJ2-3; D unclear. Deletions cut 3 bases from V and 2 bases from J, with 9 bases between. Per germline, CDR1 WNHNN and CDR2 SYGVQD (reference sequence). The CDR3 has 14 amino acids. CDR3 DNA: TGCGCCAGCAGTGACAGAAGGAACACAGATACGCAGTATTTT. It translates to CASSDRRNTDTQYF.

This clonotype turned up a few times. The chain uses TRBV10-3 and TRBJ2-1; 9 nucleotides align to TRBD1. The V gene end was trimmed by 6 bases and the J gene end by 1 base; junction bases not matched to a gene: 4. The CDR3 loop spans 15 amino acids. The germline CDR1 and CDR2 sequences are ENHRY and SYGVKD. CDR3 sequence (DNA): TGTGCCATCAGGGGACAGGGATCGTCCTACAATGAGCAGTTCTTC. The encoded protein is CAIRGQGSSYNEQFF.

In its sample, this clonotype was seen many times. The gene calls are TRBV4-1 and TRBJ2-3; D not certain. From germline, CDR1 is MGHRA and CDR2 YSYEKL. Between the trimmed V and J ends, which lost 1 base and 1 base, there was a span of 6 bases. This CDR3 has 14 residues. CDR3 protein: CASSQVKGTDTQYF. For the CDR3, the DNA is TGCGCCAGCAGCCAAGTGAAGGGCACAGATACGCAGTATTTT.

This clonotype has ten or more counts. The genes are TRBV2 and TRBJ1-5; 7 bases match TRBD1. Germline V lookup: CDR1 SNHLY, CDR2 FYNNEI. The V segment lost 1 base and the J segment 4 bases; nucleotides outside the gene matches: 10. The length of the CDR3 is 17 residues. CDR3 protein: CASSEGTGTAKNQPQHF. DNA of the CDR3: TGTGCCAGCAGTGAAGGAACCGGGACAGCGAAAAATCAGCCCCAGCATTTT.

This clonotype was seen at least ten times. The J gene is TRBJ2-1, the V gene TRBV6-1; 10 bases align to TRBD1. Germline loops: CDR1 MNHNS, CDR2 SASEGT. The CDR3 loop spans 16 amino acids. Trimming at V came to 0 bases and at J to 3 bases, leaving 2 bases not matched to a gene. The DNA for the CDR3 is TGTGCCAGCAGTGAAGCTTGGACAGGGGGCTACAATGAGCAGTTCTTC. This sequence encodes CASSEAWTGGYNEQFF.

In this sample, this clonotype turned up a few times. The chain employs TRBV20-1 and TRBJ1-6, with 7 positions matching TRBD1. The CDR3 has 14 amino acids. J was trimmed by 6 bases and V by 2 bases; bases with no gene match: 4. Germline V gene lookup returns CDR1 DFQATT and CDR2 SNEGSKA (reference sequence). CDR3 sequence (DNA): TGCAGTGCTAGAACCGGGACAGTTAATTCACCCCTCCACTTT. Translation gives CSARTGTVNSPLHF.

This clonotype appeared a single time. This chain uses TRBV6-2 or TRBV6-3 with TRBJ1-4; TRBD1 agrees at 7 bases. This CDR3 is built from 16 residues. The V gene's germline CDR1 is MNHEY and CDR2 SVGEGT. V gave up 2 bases and J gave up 7 bases; unmatched junction bases: 10. The CDR3 DNA reads TGTGCCAGCAGTTACACAACACAGGGGAGGGCTGAAAAACTGTTTTTT. Protein sequence: CASSYTTQGRAEKLFF.

The chain has TRBV12-5 and TRBJ2-1; the D gene is possibly TRBD2 (6 bases). This CDR3 is built from 12 residues. The V gene lost 7 bases and the J gene lost 4 bases, with 8 bases spanning the gap. The germline CDR1 and CDR2 sequences are LGHNT and FRNRAP. The CDR3 sequence is CASAREYNEQFF. In nucleotides, the CDR3 is TGTGCTAGTGCCCGGGAGTACAATGAGCAGTTCTTC.

This chain connects TRBV6-4 to TRBJ2-2; tentative D call: TRBD1 (6 bases). The CDR3 sequence is 15 residues long. Germline loops: CDR1 MRHNA, CDR2 SNTAGT. The V end was cut by 8 bases, the J end by 5 bases, with 18 bases between. The CDR3 sequence: CASGPTGTGTGELFF. Here the CDR3 DNA reads TGTGCCAGCGGACCCACAGGGACGGGGACCGGGGAGCTGTTTTTT.

This clonotype has a count of ten or more. The gene calls are TRBV28 and TRBJ1-1; D might be TRBD1 (5 bases). The CDR3 consists of 16 residues. V was clipped by 8 bases and J by 1 base, with 20 bases between them. Per the germline V gene, CDR1 is MDHEN and CDR2 is SYDVKM. CDR3 in amino acids: CASGWDPRRWNTEAFF. The CDR3 region has the DNA TGTGCCAGCGGATGGGACCCTCGAAGATGGAACACTGAAGCTTTCTTT.

This clonotype has a count of ten or more. The V gene is TRBV19, the J gene TRBJ2-3; 8 nucleotides line up with TRBD2. Germline V gene lookup returns CDR1 LNHDA and CDR2 SQIVND (reference sequence). The CDR3 extends over 15 amino acids. V lost 3 bases and J lost 5; bases outside the gene matches: 7. CDR3 amino acids: CASSMVGRAEDTQYF. In DNA form, the CDR3 reads TGTGCCAGTAGTATGGTCGGGAGGGCCGAAGATACGCAGTATTTT.

V usage is TRBV20-1 and J usage is TRBJ2-2, with D possibly matching TRBD2 (6 bases). CDR3 size: 13 residues. V lost 1 base, J lost 6 bases, and 9 bases lay in between. CDR1 and CDR2 (germline): DFQATT, SNEGSKA (reference sequence). In nucleotides, the CDR3 is TGCAGTGCTAGAGCGGGAGCTCCCGGGGAGCTGTTTTTT. It codes for CSARAGAPGELFF.

This clonotype was counted between two and nine times. V usage is TRBV5-1 and J usage is TRBJ2-7; D remains unclear. Trimming took off 0 bases at V and 1 base at J, with 11 bases between the two ends. The length of the CDR3 is 15 residues. Germline V gene lookup returns CDR1 SGHRS and CDR2 YFSETQ. CDR3 loop: CASSLAGLHSYEQYF. DNA for the CDR3: TGCGCCAGCAGCTTGGCGGGCCTGCATTCCTACGAGCAGTACTTC.

The table lists this clonotype with many counts. The V gene is TRBV27, the J gene TRBJ1-2, with D possibly matching TRBD1 (6 bases). The CDR3 runs to 17 residues. Trimming cost V 0 bases and J 5 bases, with 19 bases left between them. Germline-derived CDR1 and CDR2 are MNHEY and SMNVEV (reference sequence). This chain's CDR3 is CASSLSHSLQGWYGYTF. DNA of the CDR3: TGTGCCAGCAGTTTATCGCACTCCCTACAGGGTTGGTATGGCTACACCTTC.

Many counts were recorded for this clonotype. The V call is TRBV24-1, the J call TRBJ2-3, with a weak D call TRBD2 (7 bases). The CDR3 sequence is 17 residues long. The germline gives CDR1 KGHDR, CDR2 SFDVKD. V was pared by 3 bases and J by 3 bases, with 18 bases between. This chain's CDR3 is CATSDPSTGGTTDTQYF. The CDR3 nucleotides read TGTGCCACCAGTGATCCGTCGACGGGGGGCACGACAGATACGCAGTATTTT.

The chain employs TRBV5-4 and TRBJ2-1; D is unresolved. The CDR3 length is 16 residues. Trimming stripped 1 base from V and 0 bases from J, with 11 bases between. The germline V gene has CDR1 SGHNT and CDR2 YYREEE (reference sequence). The CDR3 loop reads CASSLPTWSSYNEQFF. The DNA for the CDR3 is TGTGCCAGCAGCTTGCCTACCTGGAGCTCCTACAATGAGCAGTTCTTC. Full variable domain (remainder filled in from reference TRBV5-4 and TRBJ2-1): ETGVTQSPTHLIKTRGQQVTLRCSSQSGHNTVSWYQQALGQGPQFIFQYYREEENGRGNFPPRFSGLQFPNYSSELNVNALELDDSALYLCASSLPTWSSYNEQFFGPGTRLTVL.

This clonotype has at least ten counts. The chain links TRBV7-9 to TRBJ2-7, with TRBD2 matching 10 bases. CDR1 and CDR2 (germline): SEHNR, FQNEAQ (reference sequence). V trimming: 6 bases; J trimming: 3 bases; junction bases outside the gene matches: 5. The CDR3 loop spans 14 amino acids. The CDR3 nucleotides read TGTGCCAGCAGTCTCGGACTAGCGGACTACGAGCAGTACTTC. Translation gives CASSLGLADYEQYF.

This clonotype was seen at least ten times. V and J are TRBV7-3 and TRBJ2-3; 8 nucleotides align to TRBD2. This CDR3 contains 16 residues. The germline CDR1 and CDR2 sequences are SGHTA and FQGTGA. V gave up 2 bases and J gave up 5 bases; unmatched junction bases: 9. CDR3 loop: CASSLGSGTRGDTQYF. In DNA, the CDR3 is TGTGCCAGCAGCTTAGGTAGCGGGACGAGAGGAGATACGCAGTATTTT. The full variable domain, rest sourced from reference TRBV7-3 and TRBJ2-3, is GAGVSQTPSNKVTEKGKYVELRCDPISGHTALYWYRQSLGQGPEFLIYFQGTGAADDSGLPNDRFFAVRPEGSVSTLKIQRTERGDSAVYLCASSLGSGTRGDTQYFGPGTRLTVL.

This clonotype was seen repeatedly, ten times or more. The chain employs TRBV20-1 and TRBJ2-1, with 10 bases matching TRBD2. Trimming cost V 2 bases and J 0 bases; bases outside gene matches: 19. The CDR3 contains 21 residues. Looked up from germline, CDR1 is DFQATT and CDR2 is SNEGSKA (reference sequence). The CDR3 spells CSARQPWTSGSAMGSYNEQFF. In DNA, the CDR3 is TGCAGTGCTAGACAACCTTGGACTAGCGGATCTGCGATGGGCTCCTACAATGAGCAGTTCTTC.

This clonotype was picked up many times. This chain joins TRBV12-3 or TRBV12-4 and TRBJ2-2, with TRBD1 as a possible D gene (5 bases). The CDR3 has 14 amino acids. With 3 bases removed from V and 7 bases from J, the gap between germline ends came to 12 bases. For the CDR3, the DNA is TGTGCCAGCAGTTTGGGGCTAGAACACGGGGAGCTGTTTTTT. Encoded protein: CASSLGLEHGELFF.

This clonotype was seen at least ten times. The chain joins TRBV29-1 to TRBJ2-7; D uncertain. CDR3 length: 15 residues. CDR1 SQVTM and CDR2 ANQGSEA come from the germline V gene. V gave up 5 bases and J gave up 6 bases, with 23 bases separating them. The CDR3 sequence: CSVPLLEGAAGEQYF. The CDR3 nucleotides are TGCAGCGTTCCTCTTTTGGAAGGCGCGGCCGGCGAGCAGTACTTC.

This clonotype has more than one count but fewer than ten. The chain has TRBV11-2 and TRBJ1-2; D gene uncertain. This CDR3 is built from 12 residues. The germline gives CDR1 SGHAT, CDR2 FQNNGV. With 1 base removed from V and 12 bases from J, the gap between germline ends came to 12 bases. The CDR3 DNA follows: TGTGCCAGCAGCTTAGCCGGACTTCCGGACACCTTC. Translated: CASSLAGLPDTF.